One and the same sample provided the 11 T cell receptor beta chains below, sequenced in a study of blood T cell repertoires in COVID-19. TCRdb's table, derived via immunoSEQ multiplex PCR, lists solely in-frame clones and lacks some. The sample has 65,000 to 100,000 clones; 70% to 90% are singletons. The sequenced material came from peripheral blood. These receptors were collected from a woman of 80 years or more with acute or convalescent COVID-19.

This chain connects TRBV5-1 to TRBJ2-5; 9 nucleotides match TRBD2. V lost 0 bases to trimming and J lost 5 bases; unmatched junction nucleotides: 8. The CDR3 is 16 residues long. Germline CDR1 is SGHRS and CDR2 is YFSETQ. The CDR3 loop is CASSLVGSGRRETQYF. For the CDR3, the DNA is TGCGCCAGCAGCTTGGTGGGTAGCGGGAGACGCGAGACCCAGTACTTC. Full variable domain (rest looked up from reference TRBV5-1 and TRBJ2-5): KAGVTQTPRYLIKTRGQQVTLSCSPISGHRSVSWYQQTPGQGLQFLFEYFSETQRNKGNFPGRFSGRQFSNSRSEMNVSTLELGDSALYLCASSLVGSGRRETQYFGPGTRLLVL.

The chain uses TRBV5-8 and TRBJ1-2, with D hard to call. Per the germline V gene, CDR1 is SGHTS and CDR2 is YDEGEE. V was pared by 1 base and J by 8 bases, with 21 bases between. CDR3 length: 16 amino acids. The CDR3 DNA reads TGTGCCAGCAGCTTGCGTGATGATGGGTGGGCTCAGGGCTACACCTTC. Protein sequence: CASSLRDDGWAQGYTF.

The chain uses TRBV4-2 and TRBJ2-1, with TRBD1 matching over 8 bases. Per the germline V gene, CDR1 is LGHNA and CDR2 is YNFKEQ. The J segment lost 2 bases and the V segment lost 8 bases, leaving 5 bases of the junction unmatched. CDR3 size: 14 residues. CDR3 sequence: CASGGTGTYNEQFF. The CDR3 DNA follows: TGTGCCAGCGGTGGGACAGGTACCTACAATGAGCAGTTCTTC.

J is TRBJ2-1 and V is TRBV7-2; TRBD2 matches at 12 bases. V shed 5 bases and J 7 bases; nucleotides not matched to a gene: 9. Germline CDR1 is SGHTA and CDR2 is FQGNSA. The CDR3 is 16 residues long. The CDR3 protein is CASSRTTSGSRNEQFF. CDR3 bases: TGTGCCAGCAGCCGCACGACTAGCGGGAGTCGGAATGAGCAGTTCTTC.

The chain employs TRBV5-4 and TRBJ1-3; D might be TRBD1 (5 bases). Looked up from germline, CDR1 is SGHNT and CDR2 is YYREEE (reference sequence). V was cut by 5 bases and J by 0 bases, with 18 bases left in between. This CDR3 is built from 17 residues. The CDR3 nucleotides are TGTGCCAGCAGGCGCGTGGGGGGTGGGGACTCTGGAAACACCATATATTTT. Translation: CASRRVGGGDSGNTIYF.

The chain recombines TRBV3-1 (or the pseudogene TRBV3-2) with TRBJ2-1; TRBD2 aligns across 9 bases. The J segment lost 0 bases and the V segment lost 0 bases, leaving 24 bases of the junction unmatched. This CDR3 region has 24 residues. Germline values: CDR1 LGHDT, CDR2 YNNKEL (reference sequence). The CDR3 bases are TGTGCCAGCAGCCAAGATTGGCCCTTACTTGGGGCAGCGGGGGGTCCGCGCTCCTACAATGAGCAGTTCTTC. Translated, it gives CASSQDWPLLGAAGGPRSYNEQFF.

The rearrangement joins TRBV6-1 to TRBJ2-3; 9 nucleotides align to TRBD2. The CDR3 contains 16 residues. J was trimmed by 5 bases and V by 3 bases; bases with no gene match: 9. Germline V gene sequence: CDR1 MNHNS, CDR2 SASEGT. In DNA form, the CDR3 reads TGTGCCAGCAGTGATATCGGCCCGCGGGGGGGAGATACGCAGTATTTT. Translated: CASSDIGPRGGDTQYF.

The chain links TRBV24-1 to TRBJ2-7; 7 nucleotides agree with TRBD1. J lost 3 bases, V lost 1 base, and 11 bases had no gene match. Germline V gene lookup returns CDR1 KGHDR and CDR2 SFDVKD. The CDR3 loop spans 17 amino acids. The CDR3 here is CATSDLAPGTEFYEQYF. CDR3 bases: TGTGCCACCAGTGATTTAGCTCCCGGGACAGAATTCTACGAGCAGTACTTC.

The chain uses TRBV5-5 and TRBJ2-7, with a tentative D call TRBD2 (6 bases). CDR3 size: 16 residues. Germline CDR1 SGHKS, CDR2 YYEKEE (reference sequence). V lost 3 bases and J 0 bases, leaving 16 bases between the germline ends. The CDR3 nucleotides read TGTGCCAGCAGCTCATTGGGGGGAGCAAGCTCCTACGAGCAGTACTTC. Amino acids: CASSSLGGASSYEQYF.

This clone was observed a single time. The chain recombines TRBV5-4 with TRBJ2-5, with TRBD1 identical over 8 bases. From germline, CDR1 is SGHNT and CDR2 YYREEE (reference sequence). V trimming: 4 bases; J trimming: 3 bases; junction bases outside the gene matches: 5. This CDR3 comprises 14 residues. The CDR3 loop reads CASSGDRLEETQYF. DNA for the CDR3: TGTGCCAGCAGCGGGGACAGGCTCGAAGAGACCCAGTACTTC.

The chain combines TRBV7-2 with TRBJ2-2; D perhaps matches TRBD1 (6 bases). Between the trimmed V and J ends, which lost 9 bases and 6 bases, there was a span of 17 bases. Germline V gene sequence: CDR1 SGHTA, CDR2 FQGNSA. The CDR3 runs 14 residues. For the CDR3, the DNA is TGTGCCAGTGGGGGCAGGGTGGAATCCGGGGAGCTGTTTTTT. It specifies CASGGRVESGELFF.